The 23 T cell receptor beta chains below were found in one sample sequenced in a study of T-cell memory formation after mild COVID-19 (dated by TCRdb to the early 2020s). Libraries were prepared through 5' RACE. The data were produced on an Illumina NovaSeq 6000. The public sequencing data were trimmed at Q25 with fastp and processed into clonotypes with MiXCR by TCRdb, which kept only in-frame beta chains. All rows with the same CDR3 protein become a single entry with the most common DNA and genes. This sample comprises fewer than 450,000 distinct CDR3 sequences, roughly 21% of them detected only once. The ten largest account for approximately 13% of the sample. The sequenced material came from PBMCs or a T cell subset sorted from them (not recorded which). These TCRs come from an adult woman who had mild COVID-19 (a few samples of this study predate the infection). The sample titles of this study are shuffled in the database, so cell type and time point are left out; the donor was told from shared clones.

The chain uses TRBV6-1 and TRBJ2-1, with 7 nucleotides matching TRBD2. The CDR3 length is 15 residues. The J segment lost 5 bases and the V segment lost 5 bases, leaving 9 bases of the junction unmatched. Germline lookup yields CDR1 MNHNS and CDR2 SASEGT. In nucleotides, the CDR3 is TGTGCCAGCAGTTACTTGTCGGGGGGTGACAATGAGCAGTTCTTC. Protein product: CASSYLSGGDNEQFF.

V usage is TRBV10-3 and J usage is TRBJ2-7; no clear D. Trimming cost V 3 bases and J 1 base, with 4 bases left between them. Germline values: CDR1 ENHRY, CDR2 SYGVKD. This CDR3 region has 12 residues. This chain's CDR3 is CAISDFSYEQYF. As DNA, the CDR3 is TGTGCCATCAGTGACTTTTCCTACGAGCAGTACTTC.

This clonotype was seen only a few times. The CDR3, as DNA: TGTGCCAGCAGTTTATCACCTTCTGGGGCCAACGTCCTGACTTTC. Translated: CASSLSPSGANVLTF. The V gene is TRBV27, the J gene TRBJ2-6; D is undetermined. The ends were cut back, 0 bases at V and 1 base at J, with 4 bases in the middle. Germline CDR1 and CDR2: MNHEY and SMNVEV (reference sequence). The CDR3 sequence is 15 residues long.

V and J are TRBV5-1 and TRBJ2-3; D unclear. This CDR3 is built from 12 residues. V lost 2 bases and J lost 3, with 4 bases in between. CDR1 and CDR2 from the germline V gene are SGHRS and YFSETQ. The chain's CDR3 is CASSFHTDTQYF. CDR3 DNA: TGCGCCAGCAGCTTTCATACAGATACGCAGTATTTT. The variable domain in full, with the rest retrieved from reference TRBV5-1 and TRBJ2-3, is KAGVTQTPRYLIKTRGQQVTLSCSPISGHRSVSWYQQTPGQGLQFLFEYFSETQRNKGNFPGRFSGRQFSNSRSEMNVSTLELGDSALYLCASSFHTDTQYFGPGTRLTVL.

V usage is TRBV15 and J usage is TRBJ2-1, with TRBD1 identical over 10 bases. The CDR3 has 19 amino acids. The germline V gene has CDR1 LNHNV and CDR2 YYDKDF (reference sequence). J lost 8 bases, V lost 3 bases, and 19 bases had no gene match. Here the CDR3 DNA reads TGTGCCACCAGCAGCGCCCTTCCCCGCGGACAGGGGGATTGGGATGAGCAGTTCTTC. Translation gives CATSSALPRGQGDWDEQFF.

This chain's CDR3 is CASSTHLSGGYEQYF. The CDR3 DNA sequence: TGTGCCAGCAGCACTCACCTTAGCGGGGGTTACGAGCAGTACTTC. The chain employs TRBV21-1 and TRBJ2-7; TRBD2 is the table's D call, not checked against the DNA. TRBV21-1 is noted as a pseudogene. This CDR3 has 15 residues.

The chain recombines TRBV20-1 with TRBJ1-4, with D maybe TRBD1 (5 bases). Germline V gives CDR1 DFQATT, CDR2 SNEGSKA (reference sequence). CDR3 length: 14 residues. Trimming removed 6 bases at V and 5 bases at J, with 16 bases between. The CDR3 region has the DNA TGCAGTGCCACCGGGGGGGGGTCGAATGAAAAACTGTTTTTT. Translating it yields CSATGGGSNEKLFF.

This clonotype was picked up a small number of times. This chain uses TRBV12-3 or TRBV12-4 with TRBJ1-3, with D unresolved. Trimming took off 6 bases at V and 5 bases at J, with 8 bases between the two ends. The CDR3 contains 12 residues. The CDR3 region has the DNA TGTGCCAGCAGAATAGGTAGAAACACCATATATTTT. Amino acid sequence: CASRIGRNTIYF.

This clonotype was observed a few times. V and J are TRBV7-9 and TRBJ1-1; D gene uncertain. The CDR3 loop spans 12 amino acids. The V gene's germline CDR1 is SEHNR and CDR2 FQNEAQ (reference sequence). V lost 4 bases, J lost 5 bases, and 8 bases lay in between. CDR3 nucleotide sequence: TGTGCCAGCAGCTCCCCGAGGACTGAAGCTTTCTTT. Translated: CASSSPRTEAFF.

This clonotype was seen more than once but under ten times. The CDR3 DNA reads TGTGCCAGCAGCGGGGTAGAGACCCAGTACTTC. It specifies CASSGVETQYF. This rearrangement joins TRBV12-3 or TRBV12-4 to TRBJ2-5, with TRBD2 as a possible D gene (5 bases). The CDR3 runs 11 residues. The germline V and J ends were trimmed by 6 bases and 4 bases, with 6 bases remaining between them.

To note about this clonotype: At one end, the junction sequence differs from germline, possibly due to a read error. The chain carries TRBV15 and TRBJ2-1; tentatively, D is TRBD2 (6 bases). The CDR3 runs to 12 residues. Per germline, CDR1 LNHNV and CDR2 YYDKDF (reference sequence). The CDR3, as DNA: TGTGCCACCAGCAGGGGAGGCAATGAGCAGTTATTC. It is translated as CATSRGGNEQLF.

This clonotype has at least ten counts. This chain joins TRBV6-5 and TRBJ2-1; TRBD2 aligns across 13 bases. Trimming removed 6 bases from V and 8 bases from J; junction bases left unmatched: 7. CDR1 is MNHEY and CDR2 is SVGAGI in the germline V gene. This CDR3 region has 15 residues. This CDR3 is CASSPLAGGRDEQFF. CDR3 in DNA: TGTGCCAGCAGCCCACTAGCGGGGGGGCGAGATGAGCAGTTCTTC.

The chain uses TRBV27 and TRBJ1-1, with D possibly being TRBD1 (6 bases). Germline V gene data show CDR1 as MNHEY and CDR2 as SMNVEV (reference sequence). Between the trimmed V and J ends, which lost 5 bases and 9 bases, there was a span of 13 bases. This CDR3 is 12 amino acids long. The CDR3 sequence: CASSKGGYQAFF. The CDR3 region has the DNA TGTGCCAGCAGTAAAGGGGGATATCAAGCTTTCTTT.

The chain is built from TRBV7-2 and TRBJ2-3; D call uncertain. The CDR3 is made up of 11 amino acids. Germline values: CDR1 SGHTA, CDR2 FQGNSA. V lost 5 bases and J 5 bases, leaving 5 bases between the germline ends. CDR3 DNA: TGTGCCAGCAGCATGGGAGATACGCAGTATTTT. Amino acid sequence: CASSMGDTQYF.

In this sample, this clonotype turned up a few times. The CDR3 protein is CASAQGTGELFF. The CDR3 nucleotides read TGTGCCAGCGCACAGGGGACCGGGGAGCTGTTTTTT. The chain links TRBV7-2 to TRBJ2-2, with 7 bases that match TRBD1. With 8 bases clipped from V and 5 bases from J, the junction kept 2 bases outside the gene matches. The CDR3 consists of 12 residues. Germline CDR1 SGHTA, CDR2 FQGNSA.

V is TRBV7-6 and J is TRBJ2-5; D uncertain. The CDR3 runs 13 residues. The V gene lost 8 bases and the J gene lost 4 bases, with 14 bases spanning the gap. In germline, CDR1 is SGHVS, CDR2 FNYEAQ. CDR3: CASRGPLGETQYF. Here the CDR3 DNA reads TGTGCCAGCCGCGGTCCGCTGGGAGAGACCCAGTACTTC. Drawing the rest from reference TRBV7-6 and TRBJ2-5, the complete variable domain is GAGVSQSPRYKVTKRGQDVALRCDPISGHVSLYWYRQALGQGPEFLTYFNYEAQQDKSGLPNDRFSAERPEGSISTLTIQRTEQRDSAMYRCASRGPLGETQYFGPGTRLLVL.

The chain employs TRBV5-1 and TRBJ2-1; D is perhaps TRBD2 (5 bases). V was trimmed by 0 bases and J by 2 bases, leaving 9 bases between them. CDR3 length: 15 residues. Germline lookup yields CDR1 SGHRS and CDR2 YFSETQ. In DNA, the CDR3 is TGCGCCAGCAGCTTGGCCGGGGAAACCTACAATGAGCAGTTCTTC. Amino acid sequence: CASSLAGETYNEQFF.

This clonotype has only a few counts. This chain links TRBV7-2 with TRBJ1-1, with D unclear. This CDR3 is built from 13 residues. With 4 bases removed from V and 0 bases from J, the gap between germline ends came to 6 bases. Germline CDR1 SGHTA, CDR2 FQGNSA. The CDR3: CASSSPMNTEAFF. CDR3 coding DNA: TGTGCCAGCAGCTCACCGATGAACACTGAAGCTTTCTTT.

The CDR3 protein is CASSSADSDYEQYF. For the CDR3, the DNA is TGCGCCAGCAGCTCCGCAGACAGCGACTACGAGCAGTACTTC. The V gene is TRBV5-1, the J gene TRBJ2-7; D perhaps matches TRBD1 (5 bases). CDR1 is SGHRS, CDR2 YFSETQ, per germline. The CDR3 totals 14 residues. V was clipped by 3 bases and J by 3 bases, with 13 bases between them. Supplemented by reference TRBV5-1 and TRBJ2-7, the full variable domain reads KAGVTQTPRYLIKTRGQQVTLSCSPISGHRSVSWYQQTPGQGLQFLFEYFSETQRNKGNFPGRFSGRQFSNSRSEMNVSTLELGDSALYLCASSSADSDYEQYFGPGTRLTVT.

Here the CDR3 DNA reads TGTGCCAGCCATCCTGAGGACTACTCGTACAATGAGCAGTTCTTC. It yields the protein CASHPEDYSYNEQFF. The chain uses TRBV7-9 and TRBJ2-1; D perhaps matches TRBD2 (6 bases). The germline V gene has CDR1 SEHNR and CDR2 FQNEAQ (reference sequence). The CDR3 is 15 residues long. V was pared by 8 bases and J by 4 bases, with 18 bases between.

In this sample, this clonotype turned up a few times. V usage is TRBV5-5 and J usage is TRBJ1-2, with D perhaps matching TRBD1 (5 bases). Germline V lookup: CDR1 SGHKS, CDR2 YYEKEE (reference sequence). The CDR3 is 14 residues long. Trimming took off 5 bases at V and 4 bases at J, with 15 bases between the two ends. In nucleotides, the CDR3 is TGTGCCAGCAGACAGGCCGGTCGTAGCTATGGCTACACCTTC. As protein: CASRQAGRSYGYTF.

This clonotype was observed at least ten times. CDR3 sequence (DNA): TGTGCCAGCAGCTTGATAGGGCACACTGAAGCTTTCTTT. Translated: CASSLIGHTEAFF. The V call is TRBV5-5, the J call TRBJ1-1; D not certain. The V gene lost 1 base and the J gene lost 3 bases, with 7 bases spanning the gap. The germline V gene encodes CDR1 SGHKS and CDR2 YYEKEE (reference sequence). This CDR3 region has 13 residues. Combining the CDR3 with reference TRBV5-5 and TRBJ1-1 gives the whole variable domain DAGVTQSPTHLIKTRGQQVTLRCSPISGHKSVSWYQQVLGQGPQFIFQYYEKEERGRGNFPDRFSARQFPNYSSELNVNALLLGDSALYLCASSLIGHTEAFFGQGTRLTVV.

This clonotype was counted between two and nine times. The genes are TRBV19 and TRBJ2-5, with no clear D. The germline V gene has CDR1 LNHDA and CDR2 SQIVND (reference sequence). This CDR3 has 13 residues. Trimming removed 10 bases at V and 0 bases at J, with 12 bases between. DNA of the CDR3: TGTGCCACCGGTCCAGGCAACCAAGAGACCCAGTACTTC. Amino acids: CATGPGNQETQYF.